The entry that follows covers one TCR beta chain sequence. V dropped 3 bases and J dropped 6; count of bases not matched to a gene: 11. This CDR3 is 15 amino acids long. Germline V gives CDR1 SGHKS, CDR2 YYEKEE (reference sequence). Authors' data handling: Estimation of nucleated cell counts relied on the amplification of reference gene primers. Method: immunoSEQ multiplex PCR; TCRdb's copy keeps in-frame clones and lacks some. The V and J calls and clone size are taken from that table; D and trimming were inferred from the DNA. The sample consists of around 100,000 clones, over 75% of them appearing once. The data stem from a study of blood T cell repertoires in COVID-19. Study-level background: The origin of the acute and convalescent COVID-19 samples was the United States, Italy and Spain.

Material for sequencing was peripheral blood. The receptor was isolated from a woman aged 60-75 years with acute or convalescent COVID-19. This chain uses TRBV5-5 with TRBJ2-7; TRBD2 agrees at 8 bases. CDR3 nucleotide sequence: TGTGCCAGCAGCTCCGAAGGGACTAGTCTTTTCGAGCAGTACTTC. This sequence encodes CASSSEGTSLFEQYF.